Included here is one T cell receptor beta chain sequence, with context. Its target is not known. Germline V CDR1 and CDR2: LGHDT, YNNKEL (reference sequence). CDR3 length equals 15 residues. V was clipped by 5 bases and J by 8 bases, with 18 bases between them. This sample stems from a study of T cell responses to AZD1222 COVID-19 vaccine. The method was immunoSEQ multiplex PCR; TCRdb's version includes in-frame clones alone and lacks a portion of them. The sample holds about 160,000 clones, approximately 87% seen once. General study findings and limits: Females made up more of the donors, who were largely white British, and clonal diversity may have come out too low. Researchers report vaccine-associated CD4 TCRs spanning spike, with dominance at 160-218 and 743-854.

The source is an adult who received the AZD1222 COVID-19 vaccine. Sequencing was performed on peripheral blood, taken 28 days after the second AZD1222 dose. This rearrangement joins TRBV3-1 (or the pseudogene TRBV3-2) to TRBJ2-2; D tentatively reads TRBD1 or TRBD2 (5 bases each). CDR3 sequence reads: CASSSRDVKFGELFF. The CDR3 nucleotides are TGTGCCAGCAGCTCACGGGACGTCAAATTTGGGGAGCTGTTTTTT.